These 13 T cell receptor beta chains originate from one sample sequenced in a study of blood T cell repertoires in COVID-19. Method: immunoSEQ multiplex PCR; TCRdb's copy keeps in-frame clones and lacks some. The sample yields 450,000 to 500,000 clones, approximately 91% seen once. The sample was PBMCs or T cells enriched from blood (not recorded which). Receptor source: a woman aged 60-75 years who had recovered from COVID-19.

This clone appeared a single time. This chain joins TRBV10-3 and TRBJ1-2, with D maybe TRBD1 (5 bases). CDR1 is ENHRY and CDR2 is SYGVKD in the germline V gene. The V gene lost 3 bases and the J gene lost 6 bases, with 17 bases spanning the gap. This CDR3 spans 15 amino acids. The CDR3 coding sequence is TGTGCCATCAGTGACTCAGGTCTGGTAGGGGATGGCTACACCTTC. Translation: CAISDSGLVGDGYTF.

This clone has a single count. V and J are TRBV9 and TRBJ2-2, with 9 bases lining up with TRBD1. The V and J ends lost 4 bases and 0 bases, in that order; junction bases with no gene match: 4. CDR3 length: 16 residues. Germline loops: CDR1 SGDLS, CDR2 YYNGEE. The CDR3 coding sequence is TGTGCCAGCAGCCTATGGACAGGGGCGAACACCGGGGAGCTGTTTTTT. This codes for CASSLWTGANTGELFF.

CDR3 protein: CAWIRGFTEAFF. CDR3 in DNA: TGTGCCTGGATCAGGGGGTTCACTGAAGCTTTCTTT. The J gene is TRBJ1-1, the V gene TRBV30, with 7 bases aligning to TRBD1. Germline loops: CDR1 GTSNPN, CDR2 SVGIG (reference sequence). V gave up 4 bases and J gave up 4 bases; unmatched junction bases: 3. The CDR3 has 12 amino acids.

V is TRBV6-5 and J is TRBJ2-2, with 8 nucleotides matching TRBD1. CDR3 length equals 14 residues. Germline CDR1 reads MNHEY; CDR2 reads SVGAGI. V shed 8 bases and J 6 bases; nucleotides not matched to a gene: 8. CDR3 nucleotides: TGTGCCAGCGGCGGACAGGGTATAGCCGGGGAGCTGTTTTTT. Its protein product is CASGGQGIAGELFF.

This sequence joins TRBV7-8 and TRBJ1-1; maybe TRBD1 (6 bases). This CDR3 has 14 amino acids. Germline CDR1 SGHVS, CDR2 FQNEAQ. The V gene lost 3 bases and the J gene lost 5 bases, with 13 bases spanning the gap. The CDR3 loop is CASSLTGYGTEAFF. The DNA of the CDR3 is TGTGCCAGCAGCTTGACAGGTTATGGGACTGAAGCTTTCTTT.

This clone appeared a single time. The chain combines TRBV30 with TRBJ1-6; 9 positions agree with TRBD1. Germline CDR1 GTSNPN, CDR2 SVGIG (reference sequence). Trimming at V came to 1 base and at J to 0 bases, leaving 1 base not matched to a gene. CDR3 size: 16 residues. The CDR3 DNA reads TGTGCCTGGAGTGGACAGGGGGGCTCCTATAATTCACCCCTCCACTTT. It translates to CAWSGQGGSYNSPLHF.

The V gene is TRBV30, the J gene TRBJ1-5, with no clear D. The germline V gene has CDR1 GTSNPN and CDR2 SVGIG (reference sequence). The length of the CDR3 is 13 residues. The V gene lost 2 bases and the J gene lost 3 bases, with 8 bases spanning the gap. The CDR3 DNA sequence: TGTGCCTGGAGTATCCAGGACAATCAGCCCCAGCATTTT. Translating it yields CAWSIQDNQPQHF.

This clone was seen repeatedly, ten times or more. The chain is built from TRBV7-2 and TRBJ2-2, with D possibly being TRBD1 (6 bases). Trimming removed 5 bases from V and 3 bases from J, with 19 bases in between. The CDR3 has 17 residues. Germline CDR1 SGHTA, CDR2 FQGNSA. CDR3 in DNA: TGTGCCAGCAGCCTTTCCCACTGGGGGCGAGACACCGGGGAGCTGTTTTTT. It translates to CASSLSHWGRDTGELFF. Supplemented by reference TRBV7-2 and TRBJ2-2, the full variable domain reads GAGVSQSPSNKVTEKGKDVELRCDPISGHTALYWYRQSLGQGLEFLIYFQGNSAPDKSGLPSDRFSAERTGGSVSTLTIQRTQQEDSAVYLCASSLSHWGRDTGELFFGEGSRLTVL.

The gene calls are TRBV18 and TRBJ1-1; 8 positions match TRBD1. There are 14 residues in the CDR3. Trimming took 5 bases from V and 4 from J; bases not matched to a gene: 6. CDR1 is KGHSH and CDR2 is LQKENI in the germline V gene. CDR3 nucleotides: TGTGCCAGCTCAAATCAGGGGGCGCCCACTGAAGCTTTCTTT. Residues: CASSNQGAPTEAFF.

V and J are TRBV18 and TRBJ1-4; the D gene is possibly TRBD1 (6 bases). V lost 5 bases, J lost 0 bases, and 7 bases lay in between. CDR3 length: 14 amino acids. In germline, CDR1 is KGHSH, CDR2 LQKENI. CDR3 protein: CASSSGATNEKLFF. In DNA form, the CDR3 reads TGTGCCAGCTCATCAGGGGCAACTAATGAAAAACTGTTTTTT.

The chain joins TRBV5-6 to TRBJ2-7, with 10 bases fitting TRBD2. The germline gives CDR1 SGHDT, CDR2 YYEEEE. The CDR3 totals 13 residues. V was pared by 0 bases and J by 12 bases, with 6 bases of the junction left unmatched. DNA for the CDR3: TGTGCCAGCAGCTTGGGTGGACTAGCGGCCACGTACGTC. Amino acids: CASSLGGLAATYV.

The rearrangement uses TRBV12-3 or TRBV12-4 and TRBJ1-1, with D possibly matching TRBD1 (5 bases). The V end lost 6 bases, the J end lost 9 bases, and 11 bases lay between the germline ends. This CDR3 has 11 amino acids. The CDR3 DNA sequence: TGTGCCAGCAGGGGGGGACCGAAAGCTTTCTTT. Translation gives CASRGGPKAFF.

V is TRBV5-4 and J is TRBJ1-4; 7 nucleotides align to TRBD1. V dropped 0 bases and J dropped 8; count of bases not matched to a gene: 4. Germline CDR1 SGHNT, CDR2 YYREEE (reference sequence). The CDR3 runs to 14 residues. CDR3: CASSLEQGYEKLFF. As DNA, the CDR3 is TGTGCCAGCAGCTTGGAACAGGGGTACGAAAAACTGTTTTTT. Using reference TRBV5-4 and TRBJ1-4 for the parts outside the CDR3, the full variable domain is ETGVTQSPTHLIKTRGQQVTLRCSSQSGHNTVSWYQQALGQGPQFIFQYYREEENGRGNFPPRFSGLQFPNYSSELNVNALELDDSALYLCASSLEQGYEKLFFGSGTQLSVL.